This T cell receptor beta chain was found in a study of T cell responses to AZD1222 COVID-19 vaccine. General study results and limits: Across spike, vaccine-associated CD4 TCRs were found, dominant at 160-218 and 743-854.

Germline CDR1 MNHNS, CDR2 SASEGT. The ends lost 0 bases at V and 7 bases at J; junction bases unmatched: 8. This CDR3 has 15 amino acids. The table lists this clone with a few counts. Its target is not known. Here immunoSEQ multiplex PCR was the method, and the copy in TCRdb shows in-frame clones only, minus some. The sample includes over 70,000 clones, approximately 80% of them seen just once. This material consisted of peripheral blood, taken 28 days after the second dose of the MenACWY control vaccine. This chain uses TRBV6-1 with TRBJ1-1, with 7 bases aligning to TRBD1. This receptor was identified in an adult who received the MenACWY meningococcal vaccine as a control. CDR3 nucleotides: TGTGCCAGCAGTGAAGCGGGACAGCCACTTGGTGAAGCTTTCTTT. It encodes CASSEAGQPLGEAFF.